These 3 T cell receptor beta chains were sequenced from one sample in a study of molecular identifiers for immune sequencing clone quantification. TCRdb fed the PCR reads into MiXCR, producing one record per CDR3 protein. Of 250,000 to 350,000 distinct CDR3 sequences detected, about a fifth appear once; the ten largest clones hold 0.81%. The sequencing input was naive CD8+ T cells from blood, with Jurkat cell RNA spiked in. As to subset: FACS-sorted CD8+CD4-CCR7+CD45RA+ naive T cells. The receptors stem from a human donor in good health. Some libraries in this study had Jurkat cell RNA spiked in.

This clonotype was seen repeatedly, ten times or more. The V gene is TRBV12-3 or TRBV12-4, the J gene TRBJ2-5; D not resolved. There are 14 residues in the CDR3. V lost 2 bases and J lost 5, with 12 bases in between. DNA of the CDR3: TGTGCCAGCAGTTTATCGGGCGTGGGGGAGACCCAGTACTTC. It encodes CASSLSGVGETQYF.

Comment on this clonotype: A much larger clone lies one base from this, so it may be a read error. Without the conserved terminal phenylalanine or tryptophan, this CDR3 likely stems from a read error. This CDR3 reads CASSFPAQWTTSGANVLTC. The CDR3 DNA reads as TGTGCCAGCAGCTTCCCGGCCCAGTGGACAACCTCTGGGGCCAACGTCCTGACTTGC. The V call is TRBV7-9, the J call TRBJ2-6; tentative D call: TRBD1 (5 bases). V lost 3 bases and J 0 bases, leaving 18 bases between the germline ends. The CDR3 totals 19 residues. The germline V gene encodes CDR1 SEHNR and CDR2 FQNEAQ (reference sequence).

This chain links TRBV29-1 with TRBJ2-7, with 12 nucleotides matching TRBD2. The V segment lost 4 bases and the J segment 3 bases; nucleotides outside the gene matches: 7. Looked up from germline, CDR1 is SQVTM and CDR2 is ANQGSEA. This CDR3 is built from 15 residues. CDR3 amino acids: CSVGVWGLAGYEQYF. DNA for the CDR3: TGCAGCGTTGGAGTTTGGGGACTAGCGGGCTACGAGCAGTACTTC.